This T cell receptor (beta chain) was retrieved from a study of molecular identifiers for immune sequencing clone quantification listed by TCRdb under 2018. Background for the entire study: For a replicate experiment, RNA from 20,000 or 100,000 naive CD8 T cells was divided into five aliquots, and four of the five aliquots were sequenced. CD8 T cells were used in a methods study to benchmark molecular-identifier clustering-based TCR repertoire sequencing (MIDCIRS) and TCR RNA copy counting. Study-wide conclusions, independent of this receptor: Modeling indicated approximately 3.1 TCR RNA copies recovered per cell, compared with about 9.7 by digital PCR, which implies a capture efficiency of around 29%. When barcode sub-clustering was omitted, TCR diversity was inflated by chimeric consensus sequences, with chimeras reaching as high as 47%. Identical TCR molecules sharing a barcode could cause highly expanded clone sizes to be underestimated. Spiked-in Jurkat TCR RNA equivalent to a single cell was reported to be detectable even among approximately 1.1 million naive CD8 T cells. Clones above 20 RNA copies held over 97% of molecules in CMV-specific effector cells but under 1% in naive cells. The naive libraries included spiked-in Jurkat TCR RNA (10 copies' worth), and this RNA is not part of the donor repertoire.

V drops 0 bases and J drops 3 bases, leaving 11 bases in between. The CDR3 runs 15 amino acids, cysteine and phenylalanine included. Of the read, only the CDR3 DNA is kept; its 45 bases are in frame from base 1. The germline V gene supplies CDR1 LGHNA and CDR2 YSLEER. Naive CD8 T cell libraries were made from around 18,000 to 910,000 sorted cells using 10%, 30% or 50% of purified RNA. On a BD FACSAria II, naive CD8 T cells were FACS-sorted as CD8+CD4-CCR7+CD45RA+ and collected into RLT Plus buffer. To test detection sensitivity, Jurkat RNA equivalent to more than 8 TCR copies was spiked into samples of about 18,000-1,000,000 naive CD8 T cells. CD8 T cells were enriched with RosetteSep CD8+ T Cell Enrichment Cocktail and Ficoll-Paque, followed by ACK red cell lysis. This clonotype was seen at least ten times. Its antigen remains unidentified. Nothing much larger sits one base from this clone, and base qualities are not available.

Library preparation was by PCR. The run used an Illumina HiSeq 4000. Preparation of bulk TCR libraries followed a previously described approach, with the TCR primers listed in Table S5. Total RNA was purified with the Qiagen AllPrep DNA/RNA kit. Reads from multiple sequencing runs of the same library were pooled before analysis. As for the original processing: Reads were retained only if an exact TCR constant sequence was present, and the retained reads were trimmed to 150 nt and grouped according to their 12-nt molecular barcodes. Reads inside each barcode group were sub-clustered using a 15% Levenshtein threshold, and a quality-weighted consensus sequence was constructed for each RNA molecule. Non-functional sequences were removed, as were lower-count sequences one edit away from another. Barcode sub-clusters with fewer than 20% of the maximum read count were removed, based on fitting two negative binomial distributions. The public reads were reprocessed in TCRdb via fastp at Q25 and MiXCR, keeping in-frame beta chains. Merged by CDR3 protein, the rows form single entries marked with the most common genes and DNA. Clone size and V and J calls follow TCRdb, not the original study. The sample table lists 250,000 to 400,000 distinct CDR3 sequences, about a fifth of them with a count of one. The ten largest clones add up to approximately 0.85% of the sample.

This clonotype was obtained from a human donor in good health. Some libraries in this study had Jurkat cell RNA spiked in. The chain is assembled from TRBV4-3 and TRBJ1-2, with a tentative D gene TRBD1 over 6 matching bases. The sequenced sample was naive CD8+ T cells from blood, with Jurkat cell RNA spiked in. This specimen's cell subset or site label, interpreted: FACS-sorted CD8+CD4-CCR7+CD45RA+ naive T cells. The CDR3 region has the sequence CASSQDRGGYYGYTF. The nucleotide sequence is TGCGCCAGCAGCCAAGACAGGGGCGGGTACTATGGCTACACCTTC.